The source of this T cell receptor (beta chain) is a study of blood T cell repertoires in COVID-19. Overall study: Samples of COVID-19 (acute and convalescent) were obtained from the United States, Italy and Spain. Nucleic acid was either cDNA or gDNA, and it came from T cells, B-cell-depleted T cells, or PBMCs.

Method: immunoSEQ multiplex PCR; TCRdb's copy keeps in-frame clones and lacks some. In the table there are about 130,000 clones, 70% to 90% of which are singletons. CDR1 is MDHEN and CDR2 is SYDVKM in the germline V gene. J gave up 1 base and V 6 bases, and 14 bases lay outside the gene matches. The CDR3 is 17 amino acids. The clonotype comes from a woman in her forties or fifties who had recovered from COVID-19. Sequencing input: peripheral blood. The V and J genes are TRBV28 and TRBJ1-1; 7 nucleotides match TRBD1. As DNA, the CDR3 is TGTGCCAGCAGGACCGGGACAGCATCGGGGGAGAACACTGAAGCTTTCTTT. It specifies CASRTGTASGENTEAFF.